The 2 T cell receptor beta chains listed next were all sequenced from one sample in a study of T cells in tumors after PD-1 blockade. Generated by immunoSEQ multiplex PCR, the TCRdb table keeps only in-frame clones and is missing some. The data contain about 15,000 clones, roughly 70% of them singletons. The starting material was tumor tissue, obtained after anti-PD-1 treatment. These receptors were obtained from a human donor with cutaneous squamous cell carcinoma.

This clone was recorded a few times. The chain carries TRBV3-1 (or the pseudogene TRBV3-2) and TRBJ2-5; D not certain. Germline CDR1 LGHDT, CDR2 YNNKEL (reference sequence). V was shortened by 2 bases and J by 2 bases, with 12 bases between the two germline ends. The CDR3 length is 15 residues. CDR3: CASSQTAGRQETQYF. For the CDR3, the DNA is TGTGCCAGCAGCCAAACTGCCGGGCGGCAAGAGACCCAGTACTTC.

In nucleotides, the CDR3 is TGTGCCAGCAGCTTAGTGGTGACTAGCGCCGAGACCCAGTACTTC. It encodes CASSLVVTSAETQYF. The V gene is TRBV7-2, the J gene TRBJ2-5, with TRBD2 matching 8 bases. Per germline, CDR1 SGHTA and CDR2 FQGNSA. Losses at the gene ends were 1 base for V and 5 bases for J; bases not matched to a gene: 6. The length of the CDR3 is 15 residues.